These 20 T cell receptor beta chains came from one sample sequenced in a study of metastatic and nonmetastatic thyroid tumors. All patients were untreated before thyroid surgery. From the PCR reads, TCRdb re-called clones with MiXCR. The table shows around 21,000 clones, with about 21% occurring only once. Sequenced: blood. The receptor source for this set is a male donor with papillary thyroid cancer or a benign thyroid nodule (not recorded which). Some clones in this sample may be carry-over from other donors' samples.

The chain has TRBV5-1 and TRBJ2-6; 7 positions match TRBD1. V lost 4 bases and J lost 0; bases outside the gene matches: 1. The CDR3 is made up of 15 amino acids. Germline V gene sequence: CDR1 SGHRS, CDR2 YFSETQ. CDR3 DNA: TGCGCCAGCAGCCCAGGGGGCTCTGGGGCCAACGTCCTGACTTTC. It translates to CASSPGGSGANVLTF.

About this clone itself: At one boundary the junction diverges from the germline segment, which might be a read error. Other DNA variants within this sample encode the same CDR3. DNA for the CDR3: TGTGCCAGCAGTTTGAGGGGCGGGGGGATAACCGGAGAGCTGTTTTTT. The encoded protein is CASSLRGGGITGELFF. The chain combines TRBV12-3 or TRBV12-4 with TRBJ2-2; 8 nucleotides agree with TRBD2. This CDR3 comprises 16 residues.

This chain links TRBV20-1 with TRBJ2-3, with D tentatively TRBD2 (5 bases). Germline V gives CDR1 DFQATT, CDR2 SNEGSKA (reference sequence). Trimming took 0 bases from V and 4 from J, leaving 14 bases between them. The CDR3 consists of 15 residues. The CDR3 bases are TGCAGTGCTAGAGATCTAACAATCGGGGCAGATACGCAGTATTTT. Translated, it gives CSARDLTIGADTQYF.

This clone rates as medium-sized. The rearrangement joins TRBV6-1 to TRBJ2-7; D is perhaps TRBD2 (6 bases). Trimming removed 5 bases from V and 0 bases from J, with 14 bases in between. This CDR3 comprises 15 residues. Per germline, CDR1 MNHNS and CDR2 SASEGT. The CDR3 spells CASSSGTGSSYEQYF. Written as DNA, the CDR3 is TGTGCCAGCAGTTCCGGGACCGGGAGCTCCTACGAGCAGTACTTC.

This clone was seen just once. The chain links TRBV20-1 to TRBJ1-1; D is unclear. V was trimmed by 1 base and J by 1 base, leaving 4 bases between them. Germline V gene sequence: CDR1 DFQATT, CDR2 SNEGSKA (reference sequence). The length of the CDR3 is 12 residues. Written as DNA, the CDR3 is TGCAGTGCTAGAGTCGGGAACACTGAAGCTTTCTTT. As protein: CSARVGNTEAFF.

This clone showed up many times. The chain combines TRBV28 with TRBJ1-2, with 7 bases lining up with TRBD1. Germline V gives CDR1 MDHEN, CDR2 SYDVKM. The CDR3 covers 15 residues. V lost 10 bases, J lost 4 bases, and 15 bases stayed unmatched. Written as DNA, the CDR3 is TGTGCCACCACCTCCGGGCAGGGGGTCGGCTATGGCTACACCTTC. This sequence encodes CATTSGQGVGYGYTF.

This clone was found a few times. This chain uses TRBV6-1 with TRBJ2-5, with a possible D match to TRBD2 (6 bases). Trimming stripped 2 bases from V and 5 bases from J, with 21 bases between. The V gene's germline CDR1 is MNHNS and CDR2 SASEGT. The length of the CDR3 is 17 residues. The DNA of the CDR3 is TGTGCCAGCAGTGAACTGAGTGGAGGGGCAGGCTGGGAGACCCAGTACTTC. This sequence encodes CASSELSGGAGWETQYF.

In this sample, this clone turned up a few times. The rearrangement joins TRBV10-3 to TRBJ2-7; D perhaps matches TRBD1 (6 bases). Germline assignment: CDR1 ENHRY and CDR2 SYGVKD. The CDR3 runs 17 residues. Trimming took 3 bases from V and 1 from J, leaving 19 bases between them. CDR3 coding DNA: TGTGCCATCAGTGACTCTAACCAGGGGATCGGGTCCTACGAGCAGTACTTC. This encodes CAISDSNQGIGSYEQYF.

This clone was detected ten times or more. The gene calls are TRBV19 and TRBJ2-6, with D unclear. Trimming shortened V by 4 bases and J by 0 bases, and 10 bases separated the two germline ends. The CDR3 loop spans 16 amino acids. The germline gives CDR1 LNHDA, CDR2 SQIVND (reference sequence). CDR3 sequence reads: CASSTYAASGANVLTF. The CDR3, as DNA: TGTGCCAGTAGTACGTATGCGGCCTCTGGGGCCAACGTCCTGACTTTC.

Turning to this clone: Since a much larger clone is just one base distant, this may be a read error. This sample also contains other DNA sequences that code for the same CDR3. The chain has TRBV7-9 and TRBJ1-2; D gene unclear. CDR1 and CDR2 from the germline V gene are SEHNR and FQNEAQ (reference sequence). CDR3 length equals 13 residues. CDR3 sequence: CASTKSEGYGYTF. CDR3 DNA: TGTGCCAGCACCAAATCGGAGGGATATGGCTACACATTC.

A few counts support this clone. The CDR3 sequence is CASSNNFRRAMNTEAFF. DNA for the CDR3: TGTGCCAGCTCTAATAACTTCCGCAGGGCAATGAACACTGAAGCTTTCTTT. The gene calls are TRBV18 and TRBJ1-1, with D possibly being TRBD1 (5 bases). V was shortened by 6 bases and J by 0 bases, with 20 bases between the two germline ends. The CDR3 runs 17 residues. CDR1 and CDR2 (germline): KGHSH, LQKENI.

This clone turned up a few times. The chain carries TRBV7-9 and TRBJ1-4, with D possibly TRBD1 on 5 matching bases. The CDR3 runs to 15 residues. Trimming stripped 0 bases from V and 4 bases from J, with 9 bases between. Germline CDR1 SEHNR, CDR2 FQNEAQ (reference sequence). The CDR3 region is CASSLASDSNEKLFF. The CDR3 DNA follows: TGTGCCAGCAGCTTAGCGAGCGACAGTAATGAAAAACTGTTTTTT.

The chain is built from TRBV13 and TRBJ2-6, with D perhaps TRBD1 (6 bases). This CDR3 is 20 amino acids long. The germline CDR1 and CDR2 sequences are PRHDT and FYEKMQ (reference sequence). V was pared by 5 bases and J by 4 bases, with 27 bases between. The CDR3 loop reads CASSQPLYRVGLRGANVLTF. The CDR3, as DNA: TGTGCCAGCAGCCAACCCCTTTACAGGGTAGGTTTGCGAGGGGCCAACGTCCTGACTTTC.

This clone is labeled medium-sized (0.01 to 0.1%). The chain recombines TRBV24-1 with TRBJ2-1, with unresolved D. The CDR3 extends over 16 amino acids. The V and J ends lost 3 bases and 0 bases respectively, with 11 bases between them. CDR1 and CDR2 (germline): KGHDR, SFDVKD. CDR3 sequence reads: CATSDPARSSYNEQFF. CDR3 sequence (DNA): TGTGCCACCAGTGATCCAGCGAGGAGCTCCTACAATGAGCAGTTCTTC.

The chain recombines TRBV6-1 with TRBJ2-1; 8 nucleotides align to TRBD2. Germline values: CDR1 MNHNS, CDR2 SASEGT. The CDR3 is made up of 18 amino acids. J lost 1 base, V lost 0 bases, and 8 bases had no gene match. The CDR3 loop reads CASSEARGVVNSYNEQFF. The DNA for the CDR3 is TGTGCCAGCAGTGAAGCGCGGGGGGTAGTAAATTCCTACAATGAGCAGTTCTTC.

This chain joins TRBV5-1 and TRBJ2-3, with D tentatively TRBD2 (6 bases). Deletions cut 5 bases from V and 6 bases from J, with 19 bases between. The CDR3 extends over 15 amino acids. CDR1 and CDR2 (germline): SGHRS, YFSETQ. The CDR3 sequence: CASREGPPSTDTQYF. The CDR3 bases are TGCGCCAGCAGGGAGGGACCACCTTCCACGGATACGCAGTATTTT.

This clone was counted ten times or more. J is TRBJ2-1 and V is TRBV29-1; TRBD2 matches at 11 bases. The CDR3 is made up of 11 amino acids. J gave up 12 bases and V 6 bases, and 4 bases lay outside the gene matches. The germline CDR1 and CDR2 sequences are SQVTM and ANQGSEA. This chain's CDR3 is CSVATSGRQFF. CDR3 nucleotide sequence: TGCAGCGTCGCCACTAGCGGGAGGCAGTTCTTC.

This clone has just a few counts. The chain is built from TRBV27 and TRBJ1-2; TRBD1 agrees at 10 bases. J lost 4 bases, V lost 5 bases, and 7 bases had no gene match. This CDR3 is built from 15 residues. CDR1 and CDR2 (germline): MNHEY, SMNVEV (reference sequence). DNA of the CDR3: TGTGCCAGCAGTCCCCAAAGGACAGGGGGCTATGGCTACACCTTC. It yields the protein CASSPQRTGGYGYTF.

This clone came up a few times. The V call is TRBV28, the J call TRBJ1-6; D possibly corresponds to TRBD1 (6 bases). CDR3 length: 15 residues. Germline lookup yields CDR1 MDHEN and CDR2 SYDVKM. With 7 bases removed from V and 9 bases from J, the gap between germline ends came to 19 bases. The CDR3 here is CASTSITGSSSPLHF. The CDR3 nucleotides read TGTGCCAGCACCTCAATAACAGGGTCGAGTTCACCCCTCCACTTT.

The chain uses TRBV5-6 and TRBJ1-6, with unresolved D. The germline V and J ends were trimmed by 0 bases and 10 bases, with 5 bases remaining between them. The CDR3 runs 12 residues. CDR1 is SGHDT and CDR2 is YYEEEE in the germline V gene. The CDR3 loop is CASSLDRSPLHF. DNA of the CDR3: TGTGCCAGCAGCTTGGATCGATCACCCCTCCACTTT.